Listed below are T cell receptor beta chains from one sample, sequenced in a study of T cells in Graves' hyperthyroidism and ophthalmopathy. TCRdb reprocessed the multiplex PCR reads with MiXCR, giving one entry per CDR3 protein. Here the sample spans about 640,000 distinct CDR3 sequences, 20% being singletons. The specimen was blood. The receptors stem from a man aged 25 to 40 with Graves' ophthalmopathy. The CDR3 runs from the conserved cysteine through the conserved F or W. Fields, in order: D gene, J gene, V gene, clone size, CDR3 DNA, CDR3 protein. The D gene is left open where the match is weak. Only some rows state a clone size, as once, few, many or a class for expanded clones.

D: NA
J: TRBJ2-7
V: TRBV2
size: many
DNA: TGTGCCAGCAGTGAAAACTCCCCCTACGAGCAGTACTTC
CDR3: CASSENSPYEQYF

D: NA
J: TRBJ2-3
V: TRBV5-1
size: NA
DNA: TGCGCCAGCAGCTCAACAGGGTTACACACAGATACGCAGTATTTT
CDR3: CASSSTGLHTDTQYF

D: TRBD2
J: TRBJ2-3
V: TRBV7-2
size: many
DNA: TGTGCCAGCAGCTGGAGGACTAGCTCTAGCACAGATACGCAGTATTTT
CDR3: CASSWRTSSSTDTQYF

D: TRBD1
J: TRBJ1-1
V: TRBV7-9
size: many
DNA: TGTGCCAGCAGCATCCGGGACAGTGACACTGAAGCTTTCTTT
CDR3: CASSIRDSDTEAFF

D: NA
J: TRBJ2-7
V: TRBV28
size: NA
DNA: TGTGCCAGCTGCTCCCGGCGGCTAACCTATGAGCAGTACTTC
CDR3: CASCSRRLTYEQYF

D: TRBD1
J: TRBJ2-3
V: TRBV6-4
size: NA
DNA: TGTGCCAGCAGTGACTCGCTCGGGACAGGGTGTAGCACAGATACGCAGTATTTT
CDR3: CASSDSLGTGCSTDTQYF

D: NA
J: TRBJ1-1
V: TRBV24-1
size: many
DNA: TGTGCCACCAGTGGCTCCACCGGGAGTTTGACTGAAGCTTTCTTT
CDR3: CATSGSTGSLTEAFF

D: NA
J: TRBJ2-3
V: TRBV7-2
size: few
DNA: TGTGCCAGCAGCTTAGAAGACTATGCTCTCCATACGCAGTATTTT
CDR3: CASSLEDYALHTQYF

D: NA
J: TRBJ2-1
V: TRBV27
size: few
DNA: TGTGCCAGCAGTTTAGGGAACCGGCAGTTCTTC
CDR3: CASSLGNRQFF

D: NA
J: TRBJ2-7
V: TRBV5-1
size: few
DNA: TGCGCCAGCAGCAGTTTGGCGGGACCTATCTACGAACAGTACTTC
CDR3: CASSSLAGPIYEQYF

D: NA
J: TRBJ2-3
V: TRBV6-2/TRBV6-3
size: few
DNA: TGTGCCAGCGCCCCCAAGGGAGTCACAGATACGCAGTATTTT
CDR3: CASAPKGVTDTQYF

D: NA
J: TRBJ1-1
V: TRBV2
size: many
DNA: TGTGCCAGCAGTATCATAAGAAACACTGAAGCTTTCTTT
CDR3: CASSIIRNTEAFF

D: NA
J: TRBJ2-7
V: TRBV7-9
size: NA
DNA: TGTGCCAGCAGCTTATGGGGGTCCAGTCATCCGGAGCAGTACTTC
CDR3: CASSLWGSSHPEQYF

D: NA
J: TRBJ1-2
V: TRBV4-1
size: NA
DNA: TGCGCCAGCAGCCAAGTACGGTCAAGCGTGGAAGGCTACACCTTC
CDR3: CASSQVRSSVEGYTF

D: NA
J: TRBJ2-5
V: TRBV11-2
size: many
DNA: TGTGCCAGCAGCTCCGGTAACAGGAAGGGGAGAGAGACCCAGTACTTC
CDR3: CASSSGNRKGRETQYF

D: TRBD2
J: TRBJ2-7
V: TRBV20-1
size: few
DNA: TGCAGTGCTAGAGATCCACTAGCGGGAGGCCTGGTGGTGAGTAGCTACGAGCAGTACTTC
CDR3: CSARDPLAGGLVVSSYEQYF

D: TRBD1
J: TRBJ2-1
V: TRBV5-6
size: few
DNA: TGTGCCAGCAGCTCGGACAGGGGGGCTGACAATGAGCAGTTCTTC
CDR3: CASSSDRGADNEQFF

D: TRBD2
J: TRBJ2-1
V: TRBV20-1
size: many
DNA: TGCAGTGCTGATCTGGGACTAGCGACATACAATGAGCAGTTCTTC
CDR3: CSADLGLATYNEQFF

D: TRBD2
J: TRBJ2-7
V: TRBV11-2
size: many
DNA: TGTGCCAGCAGCCAAGGGACTAGCGGGAGGGCCTCGGGGGAGCAGTACTTC
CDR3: CASSQGTSGRASGEQYF

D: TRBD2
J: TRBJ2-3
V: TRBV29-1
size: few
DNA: TGCAGCGTTGTGGCTAGCGGTTCGATATACGCAGATACGCAGTATTTT
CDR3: CSVVASGSIYADTQYF

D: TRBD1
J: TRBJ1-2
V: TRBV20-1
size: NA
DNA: TGCAGTGCCTTACAGGGGGTTGAGGGCTATGGCTACACCTTC
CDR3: CSALQGVEGYGYTF

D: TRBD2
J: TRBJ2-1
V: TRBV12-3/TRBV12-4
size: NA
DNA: TGTGCCAGCAGTTTCATGTTGACTGAGCGGGAGGTCTACAATGAGCAGTTCTTC
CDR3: CASSFMLTEREVYNEQFF

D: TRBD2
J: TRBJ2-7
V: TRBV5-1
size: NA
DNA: TGCGCCAGCAGCTTGATCCCCCAGCGGGAGCGTTCCTACGAGCAGTACTTC
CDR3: CASSLIPQRERSYEQYF

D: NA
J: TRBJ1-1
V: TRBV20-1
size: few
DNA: TGCAGTGCTCCCGGACGGTCGAACACTGAAGCTTTCTTT
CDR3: CSAPGRSNTEAFF

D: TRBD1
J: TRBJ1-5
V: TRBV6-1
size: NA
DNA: TGTGCCAGCAGTGAAGTCACAGGGGGCAATCAGCCCCAGCATTTT
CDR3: CASSEVTGGNQPQHF

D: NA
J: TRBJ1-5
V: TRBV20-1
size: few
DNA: TGCAGTGCCCGCCCGACAGCGTATAGCAATCAGCCCCAGCATTTT
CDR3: CSARPTAYSNQPQHF